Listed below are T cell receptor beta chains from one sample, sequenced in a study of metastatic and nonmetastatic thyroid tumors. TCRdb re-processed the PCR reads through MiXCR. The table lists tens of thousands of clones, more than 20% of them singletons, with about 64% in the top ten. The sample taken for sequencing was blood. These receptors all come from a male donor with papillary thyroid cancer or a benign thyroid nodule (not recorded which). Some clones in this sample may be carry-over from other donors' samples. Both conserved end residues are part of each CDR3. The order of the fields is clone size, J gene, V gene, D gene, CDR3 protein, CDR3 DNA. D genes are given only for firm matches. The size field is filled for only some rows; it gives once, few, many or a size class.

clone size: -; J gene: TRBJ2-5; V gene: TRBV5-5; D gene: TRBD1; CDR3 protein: CASSSISGGGETQYF; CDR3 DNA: TGTGCCAGCAGCTCAATCTCAGGGGGCGGAGAGACCCAGTACTTC
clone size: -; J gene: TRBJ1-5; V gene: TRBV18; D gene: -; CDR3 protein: CASSPGSGFNQPQHF; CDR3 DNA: TGTGCCAGCTCACCAGGCAGCGGATTCAATCAGCCCCAGCATTTT
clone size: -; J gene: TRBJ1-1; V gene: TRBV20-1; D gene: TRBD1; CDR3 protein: CSAAGGRHTEAFF; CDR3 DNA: TGCAGTGCGGCAGGGGGGCGGCACACTGAAGCTTTCTTT
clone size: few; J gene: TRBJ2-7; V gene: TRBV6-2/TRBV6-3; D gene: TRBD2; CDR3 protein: CASRTSEYEQYF; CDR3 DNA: TGTGCCAGCAGGACTAGCGAATACGAGCAGTACTTC
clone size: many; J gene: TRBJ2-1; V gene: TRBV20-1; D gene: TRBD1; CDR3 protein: CSARDREYNEQFF; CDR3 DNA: TGCAGTGCTAGGGACAGGGAATACAATGAGCAGTTCTTC
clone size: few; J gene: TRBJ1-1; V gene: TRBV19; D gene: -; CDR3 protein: CAITPGQRYTEAFF; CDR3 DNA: TGTGCCATTACTCCCGGACAGAGATACACTGAAGCTTTCTTT
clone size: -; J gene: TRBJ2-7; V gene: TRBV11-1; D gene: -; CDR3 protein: CASSLDAGQWNYEQYF; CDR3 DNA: TGTGCCAGCAGCTTAGATGCGGGGCAATGGAACTACGAGCAGTACTTC
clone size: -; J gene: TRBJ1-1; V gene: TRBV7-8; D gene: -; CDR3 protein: CASSPSRDTVRGTEAFF; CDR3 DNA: TGTGCCAGCAGCCCTAGTAGGGACACAGTGCGGGGCACTGAAGCTTTCTTT
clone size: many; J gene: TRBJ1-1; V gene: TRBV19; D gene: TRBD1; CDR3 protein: CASSIDGQGLNTEAFF; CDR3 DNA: TGTGCCAGTAGTATAGACGGACAGGGGTTGAACACTGAAGCTTTCTTT
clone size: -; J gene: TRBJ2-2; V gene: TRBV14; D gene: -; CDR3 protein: CASSFWGRTGELFF; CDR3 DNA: TGTGCCAGCAGCTTTTGGGGACGCACCGGGGAGCTGTTTTTT
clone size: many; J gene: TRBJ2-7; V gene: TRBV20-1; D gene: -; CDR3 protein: CSAMNSGSSYEQYF; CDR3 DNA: TGCAGTGCTATGAATAGCGGAAGCTCCTACGAGCAGTACTTC
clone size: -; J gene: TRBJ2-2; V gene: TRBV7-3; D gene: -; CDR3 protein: CASSFTATGREVGELFF; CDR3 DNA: TGTGCCAGCAGCTTCACCGCGACAGGGAGGGAAGTCGGGGAGCTGTTTTTT
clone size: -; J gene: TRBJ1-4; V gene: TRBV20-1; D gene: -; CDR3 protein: CSARDPGTTNEKLFF; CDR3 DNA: TGCAGTGCTAGAGACCCCGGCACAACTAATGAAAAACTGTTTTTT
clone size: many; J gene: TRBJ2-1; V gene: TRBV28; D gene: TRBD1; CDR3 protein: CASTDRAEQFF; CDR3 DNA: TGTGCCAGTACTGACAGGGCTGAGCAGTTCTTC
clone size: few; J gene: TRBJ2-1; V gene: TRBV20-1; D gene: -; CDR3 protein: CSAAGPGETQFF; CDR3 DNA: TGCAGTGCCGCGGGTCCGGGTGAGACCCAGTTCTTC
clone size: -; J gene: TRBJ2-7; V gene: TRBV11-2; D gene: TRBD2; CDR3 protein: CASSLLSGSRYEQYF; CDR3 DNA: TGTGCCAGCAGCTTATTAAGCGGGAGTAGGTACGAGCAGTACTTC
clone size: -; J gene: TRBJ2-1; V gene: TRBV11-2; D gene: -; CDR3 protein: CASSLSPGTSYNEQFF; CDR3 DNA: TGTGCCAGCAGCTTATCTCCCGGGACGTCCTACAATGAGCAGTTCTTC
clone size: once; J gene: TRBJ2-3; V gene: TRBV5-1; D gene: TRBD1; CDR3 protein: CASSLPPPGQSSYEQYF; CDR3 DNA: TGCGCCAGCAGCCTTCCTCCGCCGGGACAGTCCTCCTACGAGCAGTATTTT
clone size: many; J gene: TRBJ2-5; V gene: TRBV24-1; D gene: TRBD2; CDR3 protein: CATSDRLAGDKETQYF; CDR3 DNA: TGTGCCACCAGTGATCGACTAGCGGGAGATAAAGAGACCCAGTACTTC
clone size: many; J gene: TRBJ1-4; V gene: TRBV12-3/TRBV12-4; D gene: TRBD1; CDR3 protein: CASSYDRGREKLFF; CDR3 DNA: TGTGCCAGCAGCTATGACAGGGGGCGTGAAAAACTGTTTTTT
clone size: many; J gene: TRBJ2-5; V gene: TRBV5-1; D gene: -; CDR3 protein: CASSLGQLQETQYF; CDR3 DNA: TGCGCCAGCAGCTTGGGACAGCTGCAAGAGACCCAGTACTTC
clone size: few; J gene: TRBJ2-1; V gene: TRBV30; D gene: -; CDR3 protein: CAWMYSRGYEAGARYNEQFF; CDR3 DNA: TGTGCCTGGATGTATAGCAGGGGGTATGAAGCGGGGGCCCGTTACAATGAGCAGTTCTTC
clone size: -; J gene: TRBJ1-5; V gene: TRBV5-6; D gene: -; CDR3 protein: CASSGGANQPQHF; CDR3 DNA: TGTGCCAGCAGCGGGGGGGCAAATCAGCCCCAGCATTTT
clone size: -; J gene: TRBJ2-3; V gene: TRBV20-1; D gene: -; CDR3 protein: CSARDQLGSDTQYF; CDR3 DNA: TGCAGTGCTAGAGATCAACTAGGCTCAGATACGCAGTATTTT
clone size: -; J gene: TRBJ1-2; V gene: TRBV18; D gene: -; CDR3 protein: CASSPGDGYTF; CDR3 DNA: TGTGCCAGCTCACCCGGAGATGGCTACACCTTC
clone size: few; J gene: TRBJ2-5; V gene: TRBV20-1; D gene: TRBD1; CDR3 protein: CSTKQGARETQYF; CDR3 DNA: TGCAGTACAAAACAGGGGGCTCGAGAGACCCAGTACTTC
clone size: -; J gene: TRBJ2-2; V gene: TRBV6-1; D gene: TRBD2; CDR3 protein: CASRATSGVRSGELFF; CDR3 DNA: TGTGCCAGCAGGGCGACTAGCGGGGTCAGGTCCGGGGAGCTGTTTTTT
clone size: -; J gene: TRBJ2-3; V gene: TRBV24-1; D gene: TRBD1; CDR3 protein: CATSDRDRETDTQYF; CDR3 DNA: TGTGCCACCAGTGATCGGGACAGGGAGACAGATACGCAGTATTTT
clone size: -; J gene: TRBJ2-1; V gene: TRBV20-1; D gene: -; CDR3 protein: CSARMLDSYNEQFF; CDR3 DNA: TGCAGTGCTAGAATGCTTGACTCCTACAATGAGCAGTTCTTC
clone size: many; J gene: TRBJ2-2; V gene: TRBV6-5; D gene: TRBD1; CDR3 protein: CASSYSTGGLTGELFF; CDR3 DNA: TGTGCCAGCAGTTACTCGACAGGGGGCCTTACCGGGGAGCTGTTTTTT
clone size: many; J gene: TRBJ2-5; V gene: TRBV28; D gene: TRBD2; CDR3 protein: CASSLLAGVRESEETQYF; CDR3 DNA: TGTGCCAGCAGTCTGCTAGCGGGAGTAAGGGAGAGCGAGGAGACCCAGTACTTC
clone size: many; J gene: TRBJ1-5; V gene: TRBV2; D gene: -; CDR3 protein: CARPTEGMVCQPQHF; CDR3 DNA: TGTGCCCGACCGACAGAGGGAATGGTGTGTCAGCCCCAGCATTTT
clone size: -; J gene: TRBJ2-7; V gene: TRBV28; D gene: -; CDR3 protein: CASSPLEGRFANYEQYF; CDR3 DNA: TGTGCCAGCAGTCCGTTGGAAGGCAGGTTTGCGAACTACGAGCAGTACTTC
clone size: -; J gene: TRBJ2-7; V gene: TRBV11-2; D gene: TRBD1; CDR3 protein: CASSPRDRVSEQYF; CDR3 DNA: TGTGCCAGCAGTCCCCGGGACAGGGTTAGCGAGCAGTACTTC
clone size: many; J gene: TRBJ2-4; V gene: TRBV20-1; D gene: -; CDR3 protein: CSARDRNIQYF; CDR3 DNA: TGCAGTGCTAGGGACAGAAACATTCAGTACTTC
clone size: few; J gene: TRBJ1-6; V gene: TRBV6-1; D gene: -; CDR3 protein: CASSPDGRNSPLHF; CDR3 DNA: TGTGCCAGCAGTCCGGACGGCAGGAATTCACCCCTCCACTTT
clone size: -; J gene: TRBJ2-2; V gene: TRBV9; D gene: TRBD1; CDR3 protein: CASSGGGTLTGELFF; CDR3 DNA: TGTGCCAGCAGCGGAGGGGGCACTCTCACCGGGGAGCTGTTTTTT